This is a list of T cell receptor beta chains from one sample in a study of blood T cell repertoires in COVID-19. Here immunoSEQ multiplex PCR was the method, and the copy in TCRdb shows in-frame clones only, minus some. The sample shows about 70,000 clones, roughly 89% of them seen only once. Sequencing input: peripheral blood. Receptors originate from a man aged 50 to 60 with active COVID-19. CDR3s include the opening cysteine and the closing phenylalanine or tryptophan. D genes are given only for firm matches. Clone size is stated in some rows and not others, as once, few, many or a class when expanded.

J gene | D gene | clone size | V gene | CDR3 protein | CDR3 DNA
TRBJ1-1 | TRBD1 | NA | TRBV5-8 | CASSITGGDPVEAFF | TGTGCCAGCAGCATAACAGGGGGCGACCCGGTTGAAGCTTTCTTT
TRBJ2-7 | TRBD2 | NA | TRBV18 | CASSRNRVLAGGYEQYF | TGTGCCAGCTCACGTAACAGGGTATTGGCGGGGGGCTACGAGCAGTACTTC
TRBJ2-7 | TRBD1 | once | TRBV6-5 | CASSPPGTGFYEQYF | TGTGCCAGCAGTCCTCCCGGGACAGGGTTCTACGAGCAGTACTTC
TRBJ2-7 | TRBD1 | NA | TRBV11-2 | CASSRFLQGALSYEQYF | TGTGCCAGCAGCCGATTTTTACAGGGGGCTTTATCCTACGAGCAGTACTTC
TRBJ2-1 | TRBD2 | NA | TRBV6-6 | CASSYLAGHWDEQFF | TGTGCCAGCAGTTACCTAGCGGGCCACTGGGATGAGCAGTTCTTC
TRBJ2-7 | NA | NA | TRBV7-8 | CASSPGVGTTYEQYF | TGTGCCAGCAGCCCCGGGGTGGGAACAACCTACGAGCAGTACTTC
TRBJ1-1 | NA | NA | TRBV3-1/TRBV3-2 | CASSHWGSSSTEAFF | TGTGCCAGCAGCCATTGGGGCAGTTCTTCCACTGAAGCTTTCTTT
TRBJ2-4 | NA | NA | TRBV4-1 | CASSQVGGNRPDLDF | TGCGCCAGCAGCCAAGTTGGGGGGAACCGTCCCGATTTGGACTTC
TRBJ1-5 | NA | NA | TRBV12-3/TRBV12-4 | CASTFQANQPQHF | TGTGCCAGCACATTCCAGGCGAATCAGCCCCAGCATTTT
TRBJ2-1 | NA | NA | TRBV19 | CASSLFRTVYNEQFF | TGTGCCAGTAGCCTTTTCCGGACAGTATACAATGAGCAGTTCTTC
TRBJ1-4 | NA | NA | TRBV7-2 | CASSLGSRGEKLFF | TGTGCCAGCAGCTTAGGATCCAGGGGTGAAAAACTGTTTTTT
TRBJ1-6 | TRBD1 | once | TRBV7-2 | CASSSGTGNSPLHF | TGTGCCAGCAGCTCCGGGACAGGGAATTCACCCCTCCACTTT
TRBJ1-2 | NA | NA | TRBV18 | CASSPPSGVGVDGYTF | TGTGCCAGCTCACCACCGTCAGGAGTGGGAGTGGATGGCTACACCTTC
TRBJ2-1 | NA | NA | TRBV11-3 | CASSLALAYEQFF | TGTGCCAGCAGCTTAGCTCTAGCATATGAGCAGTTCTTC
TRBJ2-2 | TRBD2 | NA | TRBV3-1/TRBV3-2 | CASSQGSLAGGELFF | TGTGCCAGCAGCCAAGGCAGCCTAGCGGGGGGGGAGCTGTTTTTT
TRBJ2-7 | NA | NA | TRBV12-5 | CASGLDQGVSYEQYF | TGTGCTAGTGGTTTGGACCAGGGCGTCTCCTACGAGCAGTACTTC
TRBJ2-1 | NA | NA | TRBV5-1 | CASSPMLGGSYNEQFF | TGCGCCAGCAGCCCAATGCTAGGGGGATCCTACAATGAGCAGTTCTTC
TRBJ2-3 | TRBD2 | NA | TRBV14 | CASSQESRLAGAHTDTQYF | TGTGCCAGCAGCCAAGAATCCAGACTAGCGGGGGCCCACACAGATACGCAGTATTTT
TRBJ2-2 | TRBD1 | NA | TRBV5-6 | CASSWVVRMGTGHVGELFF | TGTGCCAGCAGCTGGGTAGTTCGAATGGGGACAGGGCATGTCGGGGAGCTGTTTTTT
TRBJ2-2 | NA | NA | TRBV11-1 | CASSLGLLNGELFF | TGTGCCAGCAGCTTAGGACTATTAAACGGGGAGCTGTTTTTT
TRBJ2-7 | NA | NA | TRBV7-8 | CASSFHGGPSYEQYF | TGTGCCAGCAGCTTTCACGGGGGACCCTCCTACGAGCAGTACTTC
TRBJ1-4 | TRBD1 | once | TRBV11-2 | CASSLGDRRTNEKLFF | TGTGCCAGCAGCTTAGGGGACAGGAGGACTAATGAAAAACTGTTTTTT
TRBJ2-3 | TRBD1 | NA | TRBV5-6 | CASSRPGQGSGSDTQYF | TGTGCCAGCAGCCGCCCGGGACAGGGAAGTGGATCAGATACGCAGTATTTT
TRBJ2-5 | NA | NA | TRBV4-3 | CASSQDLRLAGKETQYF | TGCGCCAGCAGCCAAGATTTGAGGCTAGCTGGAAAAGAGACCCAGTACTTC
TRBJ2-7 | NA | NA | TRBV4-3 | CASSQGGVSYEQYF | TGCGCCAGCAGCCAAGGAGGTGTTTCCTACGAGCAGTACTTC
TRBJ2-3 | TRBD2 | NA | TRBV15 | CATSRGLAGETSTDTQYF | TGTGCCACCAGCAGAGGTCTAGCGGGGGAGACTAGCACAGATACGCAGTATTTT
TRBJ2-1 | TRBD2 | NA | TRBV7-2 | CASSWGTSPLLNEQFF | TGTGCCAGCAGCTGGGGGACTAGCCCCCTTCTCAATGAGCAGTTCTTC
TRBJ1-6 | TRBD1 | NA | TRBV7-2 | CASSLQQGSNSPLHF | TGTGCCAGCAGCTTACAACAGGGGAGTAATTCACCCCTCCACTTT
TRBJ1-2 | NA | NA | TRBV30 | CAWSIVEGGNYGYTF | TGTGCCTGGAGTATTGTGGAGGGTGGCAACTATGGCTACACCTTC
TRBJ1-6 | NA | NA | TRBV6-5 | CASSYSGATYNSPLHF | TGTGCCAGCAGTTACTCTGGGGCAACCTATAATTCACCCCTCCACTTT
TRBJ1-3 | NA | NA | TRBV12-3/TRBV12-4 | CASSPSLGNTIYF | TGTGCCAGCAGCCCAAGTCTTGGCAACACCATATATTTT
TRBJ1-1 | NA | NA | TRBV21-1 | CASSPRTGLNTEAFF | TGTGCCAGCAGCCCCCGGACAGGGTTGAACACTGAAGCTTTCTTT
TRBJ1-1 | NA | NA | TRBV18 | CASSPQGSLNTEAFF | TGTGCCAGCTCACCCCAGGGTTCCCTGAACACTGAAGCTTTCTTT
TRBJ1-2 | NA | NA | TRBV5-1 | CASSLVATGGGYTF | TGCGCCAGCAGCTTGGTGGCGACAGGAGGTGGCTACACCTTC
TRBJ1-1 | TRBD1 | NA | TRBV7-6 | CASSLEPGQGGRFFF | TGTGCCAGCAGCTTAGAACCGGGACAGGGCGGTAGATTTTTCTTT
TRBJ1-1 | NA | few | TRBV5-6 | CASSPGWSVGAFF | TGTGCCAGCAGCCCGGGGTGGTCAGTAGGAGCTTTCTTT
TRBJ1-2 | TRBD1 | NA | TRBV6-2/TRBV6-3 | CASSYSWTGGVGYTF | TGTGCCAGCAGTTACTCATGGACAGGGGGCGTCGGCTACACCTTC
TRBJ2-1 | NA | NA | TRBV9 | CASSVDGGDYNEQFF | TGTGCCAGCAGCGTAGATGGCGGGGACTACAATGAGCAGTTCTTC
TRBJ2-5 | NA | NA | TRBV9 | CASSVVAGQETQYF | TGTGCCAGCAGCGTAGTGGCAGGCCAAGAGACCCAGTACTTC
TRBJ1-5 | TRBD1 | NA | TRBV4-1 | CASSLLTGGNQPQHF | TGCGCCAGCAGCCTCCTGACAGGGGGTAATCAGCCCCAGCATTTT
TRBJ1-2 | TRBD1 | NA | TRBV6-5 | CASRIKGASGGYTF | TGTGCCAGCAGAATCAAGGGGGCTTCAGGTGGCTACACCTTC